This T cell receptor (beta chain) originates from a study of shared clonotypes between healthy human individuals. V was shortened by 6 bases and J by 1 base, with 12 bases between the two germline ends. From germline, CDR1 is MDHEN and CDR2 SYDVKM. The CDR3 contains 14 residues. Libraries were prepared by immunoSEQ multiplex PCR; TCRdb keeps only in-frame clonotypes and omits some of them. The table records millions of clones, 93% of them present only once. Naive CD8 cells, CD45RO-negative and positively selected for CCR7, excluded terminally differentiated effector memory CD45RA+ cells. Remarks on this clone: Other DNA sequences from this sample encode an identical CDR3 as well.

The V call is TRBV28, the J call TRBJ1-1; D is perhaps TRBD1 (6 bases). The source material was naive CD8+ T cells from PBMCs. The origin of this receptor is a man aged 18 to 30 in good health. Some clones in this sample may be carry-over from other donors' samples. The CDR3 region is CASRFRGGNTEAFF. DNA for the CDR3: TGTGCCAGCAGATTCAGGGGTGGGAACACTGAAGCTTTCTTT.